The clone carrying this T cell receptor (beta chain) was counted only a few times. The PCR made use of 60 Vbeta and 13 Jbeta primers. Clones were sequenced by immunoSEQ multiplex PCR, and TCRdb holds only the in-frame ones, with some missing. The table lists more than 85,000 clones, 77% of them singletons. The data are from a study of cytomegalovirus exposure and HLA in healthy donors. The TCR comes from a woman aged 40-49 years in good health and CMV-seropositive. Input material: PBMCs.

The CDR3 nucleotides are TGTGCCAGTAGTATAGATAACAGATTAGCCAAAAACATTCAGTACTTC. Translation: CASSIDNRLAKNIQYF. The genes are TRBV19 and TRBJ2-4; D is ambiguous. The germline V and J ends were trimmed by 0 bases and 0 bases, with 9 bases remaining between them. Germline values: CDR1 LNHDA, CDR2 SQIVND (reference sequence). The CDR3 is 16 residues long.